The present TCR beta chain was sequenced within a study of OX40 agonist ivuxolimab in advanced cancers. CDR3 length: 11 residues. Germline V gene sequence: CDR1 ENHRY, CDR2 SYGVKD. Trimming pared 8 bases from V and 4 bases from J, leaving 8 bases between. TCRdb's table, derived via immunoSEQ multiplex PCR, lists solely in-frame clones and lacks some. This repertoire shows about 62,000 clones, 70% to 80% found once; its top ten account for 11%. On this clone: The antigen is not known.

Whole-study findings and limits: Relative to CD4+ cells, CD8+ T cells on average had more expanded clones.

This TCR came from an adult with an advanced solid tumor such as melanoma, head and neck, liver or kidney cancer. Sequenced material: CD4+ or CD8+ T cells sorted from blood, taken in a trial of the OX40 agonist ivuxolimab. The chain links TRBV10-3 to TRBJ1-2; D is perhaps TRBD1 (6 bases). CDR3 residues: CAIEGGYGYTF. The CDR3 bases are TGTGCCATCGAGGGGGGCTATGGCTACACCTTC.